Here is one TCR beta chain with its context. Per the original methods: Reference gene primer amplification in the assay estimated nucleated cell counts. Repertoires were generated with immunoSEQ multiplex PCR, while TCRdb's copy carries only in-frame clones and drops some. That table is the source of V, J and clone size, and D and trimming were worked out from the DNA. The repertoire holds around 210,000 clones, with around 81% as singletons. The source of the sample is a study of blood T cell repertoires in COVID-19. Study-wide context: Spain, Italy and the United States supplied samples that represented acute and convalescent COVID-19. T cells, B-cell-depleted T cells, or PBMCs provided the cDNA or gDNA that served as material.

CDR3 length: 14 amino acids. Germline CDR1 and CDR2: SGHDN and FVKESK. Trimming removed 4 bases at V and 5 bases at J, with 12 bases between. This sequence originates from a woman in her sixties or seventies with acute or convalescent COVID-19. V usage is TRBV14 and J usage is TRBJ1-5, with D tentatively TRBD1 (6 bases). The sequenced sample consisted of peripheral blood. The CDR3 coding sequence is TGTGCCAGCAGCCTGACAGGAGGCGATCAGCCCCAGCATTTT. Protein sequence: CASSLTGGDQPQHF. The full variable domain, its missing parts supplied by reference TRBV14 and TRBJ1-5, is EAGVTQFPSHSVIEKGQTVTLRCDPISGHDNLYWYRRVMGKEIKFLLHFVKESKQDESGMPNNRFLAERTGGTYSTLKVQPAELEDSGVYFCASSLTGGDQPQHFGDGTRLSIL.